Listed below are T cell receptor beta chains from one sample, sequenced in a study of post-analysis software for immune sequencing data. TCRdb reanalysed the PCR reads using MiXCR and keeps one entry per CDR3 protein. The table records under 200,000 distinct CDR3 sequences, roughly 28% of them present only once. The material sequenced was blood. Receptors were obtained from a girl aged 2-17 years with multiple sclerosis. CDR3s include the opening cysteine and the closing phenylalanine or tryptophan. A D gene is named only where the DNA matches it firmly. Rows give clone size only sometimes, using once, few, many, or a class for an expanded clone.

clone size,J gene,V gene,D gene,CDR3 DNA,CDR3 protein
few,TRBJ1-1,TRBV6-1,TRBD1,TGTGCCAGTCGTCCCGGGACAGGGGTAGAGAACACTGAAGCTTTCTTT,CASRPGTGVENTEAFF
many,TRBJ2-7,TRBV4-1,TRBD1,TGCGCCAGCAGCCAAGATCCGGGACAGGGGTCCGACGAGCAGTACTTC,CASSQDPGQGSDEQYF
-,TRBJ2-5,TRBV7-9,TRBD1,TGTGCCGGCAGCTTAGGGACAGGGATTCAAGAGACCCAGTACTTC,CAGSLGTGIQETQYF
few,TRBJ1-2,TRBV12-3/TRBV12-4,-,TGTGCCAGCAGTTCAATAAACAGGTTTTGGCTCTATGGCTACACCTTC,CASSSINRFWLYGYTF
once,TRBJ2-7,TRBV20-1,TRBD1,TGCAGTGCTAGAGATTCGGGACAGGGCGACTACGAGCAGTACTTC,CSARDSGQGDYEQYF
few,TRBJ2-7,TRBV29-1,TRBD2,TGCAGCGTCGGGGGGAGCTCCTACAATGAGCAGTACTTC,CSVGGSSYNEQYF
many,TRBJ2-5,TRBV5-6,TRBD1,TGTGCCAGCAGCTTGGTTATCCTTGGGACAGGGGGAGAGACCCAGTACTTC,CASSLVILGTGGETQYF
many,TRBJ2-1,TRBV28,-,TGTGCCTGCTCCAGAGGCTCCTACAATGAGCAGTTCTTC,CACSRGSYNEQFF
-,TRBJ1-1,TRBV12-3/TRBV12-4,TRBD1,TGTGCCAGCAGACCCGGACAGGGGTACACTGAAGCTTTCTTT,CASRPGQGYTEAFF
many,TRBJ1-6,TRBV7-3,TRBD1,TGTGCCAGCAGCCCGGACAGGGACTCACCCCTCCACTTT,CASSPDRDSPLHF
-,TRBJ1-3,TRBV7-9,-,TGTGCCAGCAGCCCCAAGGACTCTGGAAACACCATATATTTT,CASSPKDSGNTIYF
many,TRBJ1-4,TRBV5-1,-,TGCGCCAGCAGAAACCGGCATGAAAAACTGTTTTTT,CASRNRHEKLFF
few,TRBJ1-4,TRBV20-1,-,TGCAGTGCTAGTGGCCAAAATGAAAAACTGTTTTTT,CSASGQNEKLFF
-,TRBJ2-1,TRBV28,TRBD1,TGTGCCAGCAGTTTTAGAGGGGGCCTCTACAATGAGCAGTTCTTC,CASSFRGGLYNEQFF
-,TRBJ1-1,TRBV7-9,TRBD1,TGTGCCAGCAGCTTAACTTCCGGACAGGGGGCAAGGAACACTGAAGCTTTCTTT,CASSLTSGQGARNTEAFF
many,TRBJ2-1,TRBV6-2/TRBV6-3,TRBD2,TGTGCCAGCAGTTACGAACGGGGGGGGCTTGAGCAGTTCTTC,CASSYERGGLEQFF
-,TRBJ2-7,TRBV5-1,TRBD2,TGCGCCAGCCGACTAGCGCAAACCTACGAGCAGTACTTC,CASRLAQTYEQYF
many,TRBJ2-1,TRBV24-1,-,TGTGCCACCAGTGATTCAGGACCCGAGCAGTTCTTC,CATSDSGPEQFF
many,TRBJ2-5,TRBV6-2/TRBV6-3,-,TGTGCCAGCCGACGGGGTAGCACCTCGGAGACCCAGTACTTC,CASRRGSTSETQYF
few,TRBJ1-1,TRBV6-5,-,TGTGCCAGCAGTTACAACACGGGGCGGGGGCGGAACACTGAAGCTTTCTTT,CASSYNTGRGRNTEAFF
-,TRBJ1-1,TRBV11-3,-,TGTGCCAGCAGCTTAGATTCCGGGGTCGGCACTGAAGCTTTCTTT,CASSLDSGVGTEAFF
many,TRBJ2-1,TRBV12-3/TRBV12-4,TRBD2,TGTGCCACCGTGGGGACTAGCGGGAGATGGGAAAAAGACAATGAGCAGTTCTTC,CATVGTSGRWEKDNEQFF
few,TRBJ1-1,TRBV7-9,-,TGTGCCAGCAGCCAGACAGGCTTTAGCACTGAAGCTTTCTTT,CASSQTGFSTEAFF
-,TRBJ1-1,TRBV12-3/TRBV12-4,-,TGTGCCAGCAGTTTACGGGAGACGCATGAAGCTTTCTTT,CASSLRETHEAFF
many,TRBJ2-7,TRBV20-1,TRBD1,TGCAGTGCTCCCGAGGGACAGGGGCCTTCCTACGAGCAGTACTTC,CSAPEGQGPSYEQYF
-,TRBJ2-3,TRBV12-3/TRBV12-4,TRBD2,TGTGCCAGCAGTTTAAATCCGGGACTAGCATCAGATACGCAGTATTTT,CASSLNPGLASDTQYF
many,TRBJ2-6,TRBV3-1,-,TGTGCCAGCAGCCAGTCTGGGGCCAACGTCCTGACTTTC,CASSQSGANVLTF
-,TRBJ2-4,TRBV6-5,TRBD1,TGTGCCAGCAGTTGGGACAGACCAGATATAGCCAAAAACATTCAGTACTTC,CASSWDRPDIAKNIQYF
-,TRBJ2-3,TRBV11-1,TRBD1,TGTGCCAGCAGCCCCGACAGGGGAAGTCCGTATTTT,CASSPDRGSPYF
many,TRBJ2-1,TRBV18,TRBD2,TGTGCCAGCTCACCACCGGGACTAGCGGGGGAGGATGAGCAGTTCTTC,CASSPPGLAGEDEQFF
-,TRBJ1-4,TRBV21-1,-,TGTGCCTGCAGCAAAGCGACTAATTGGGGGGCGCGGAGCACTAATGAAAAACTGTTTTTT,CACSKATNWGARSTNEKLFF
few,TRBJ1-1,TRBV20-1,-,TGCAGTGCTAGAACCGCCGGGGGCACTGAAGCTTTCTTT,CSARTAGGTEAFF
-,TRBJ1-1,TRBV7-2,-,TGTGCCAGCACCACCGGGCTGAACACTGAAGCTTTCTTT,CASTTGLNTEAFF
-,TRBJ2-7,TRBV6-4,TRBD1,TGTGCCAGCAGACCGAGGACAGGGTCCTACGAGCAGTACTTC,CASRPRTGSYEQYF